The 25 T cell receptor beta chains listed next were all sequenced from one sample in a study of T cell repertoires in cytomegalovirus infection. TCRdb redid the calling of the reads with MiXCR, one entry per CDR3 protein. Of approximately 590,000 distinct CDR3 sequences listed, about 40% are singletons. Their recognized antigens are unknown. This material consisted of cultured PBMCs, taken from culture after CMV antigen stimulation. These TCRs come from a human donor in good health (CMV status not recorded). Some clones in this sample may be carry-over from other donors' samples.

This rearrangement joins TRBV28 to TRBJ2-3; no clear D gene. The CDR3 covers 14 residues. Germline loops: CDR1 MDHEN, CDR2 SYDVKM. V was clipped by 6 bases and J by 2 bases, with 12 bases between them. This CDR3 reads CASRTAAFTDTQYF. The CDR3 coding sequence is TGTGCCAGCAGGACGGCTGCGTTCACAGATACGCAGTATTTT.

V gene TRBV20-1 combines with J gene TRBJ1-1; no clear D. Germline V gene data show CDR1 as DFQATT and CDR2 as SNEGSKA (reference sequence). The V end was cut by 0 bases, the J end by 0 bases, with 8 bases between. This CDR3 region has 14 residues. CDR3 sequence: CSARDRVMNTEAFF. DNA for the CDR3: TGCAGTGCTAGAGACCGAGTCATGAACACTGAAGCTTTCTTT.

The chain is built from TRBV4-1 and TRBJ2-1, with 11 nucleotides matching TRBD2. This CDR3 comprises 16 residues. Germline CDR1 MGHRA, CDR2 YSYEKL. Unmatched junction bases numbered 4, after V lost 1 base and J lost 5 bases. CDR3 protein: CASSQVSGRANNEQFF. The CDR3, as DNA: TGCGCCAGCAGCCAAGTTAGCGGGAGGGCCAACAATGAGCAGTTCTTC.

The CDR3 nucleotides are TGTGCCAGTAGTATTGTGCCCGCAGATACGCAGTATTTT. It is translated as CASSIVPADTQYF. The chain uses TRBV19 and TRBJ2-3; D unresolved. V was trimmed by 3 bases and J by 4 bases, leaving 8 bases between them. Germline CDR1 is LNHDA and CDR2 is SQIVND (reference sequence). The CDR3 has 13 residues. The variable domain in full, with the rest retrieved from reference TRBV19 and TRBJ2-3, is DGGITQSPKYLFRKEGQNVTLSCEQNLNHDAMYWYRQDPGQGLRLIYYSQIVNDFQKGDIAEGYSVSREKKESFPLTVTSAQKNPTAFYLCASSIVPADTQYFGPGTRLTVL.

This chain links TRBV7-6 with TRBJ2-2; D is tentatively TRBD1 or TRBD2 (6 bases each). CDR1 and CDR2 from the germline V gene are SGHVS and FNYEAQ. The CDR3 has 16 residues. Trimming took 5 bases from V and 3 from J, leaving 16 bases between them. DNA of the CDR3: TGTGCCAGCAGCAGCCACCGGGGGCGGGACACCGGGGAGCTGTTTTTT. This sequence encodes CASSSHRGRDTGELFF.

In this sample, this clonotype turned up a few times. The J gene is TRBJ1-3, the V gene TRBV12-3 or TRBV12-4, with D maybe TRBD1 (5 bases). CDR3 length: 17 amino acids. V was shortened by 8 bases and J by 0 bases, with 20 bases between the two germline ends. As DNA, the CDR3 is TGTGCCAGCTCACCCCGGGGGGGGAGGATCTCTGGAAACACCATATATTTT. Residues: CASSPRGGRISGNTIYF.

The chain joins TRBV11-2 to TRBJ2-1; possibly TRBD1 for D (6 bases). Looked up from germline, CDR1 is SGHAT and CDR2 is FQNNGV. Trimming removed 3 bases at V and 3 bases at J, with 9 bases between. This CDR3 contains 14 residues. As DNA, the CDR3 is TGTGCCAGCAGCTTCACAGGGCGCTACAATGAGCAGTTCTTC. Amino acid sequence: CASSFTGRYNEQFF.

The chain uses TRBV5-3 and TRBJ1-2; perhaps TRBD1 as D (5 bases). TRBV5-3 carries the ORF label, with uncertain function. The V end lost 8 bases, the J end lost 0 bases, and 26 bases lay between the germline ends. This CDR3 contains 18 residues. The CDR3 region is CASKSWYEGGGANYGYTF. The CDR3 DNA reads as TGTGCCAGCAAATCATGGTACGAGGGTGGGGGAGCTAACTATGGCTACACCTTC.

The chain carries TRBV7-8 and TRBJ1-5; 7 nucleotides match TRBD1. There are 15 residues in the CDR3. CDR1 SGHVS and CDR2 FQNEAQ come from the germline V gene. V shed 0 bases and J 7 bases; nucleotides not matched to a gene: 6. CDR3 DNA: TGTGCCAGCAGCTTAGCACGGGACAGATGGCAGCCCCAGCATTTT. Translation: CASSLARDRWQPQHF. Full variable domain (remainder filled in from reference TRBV7-8 and TRBJ1-5): GAGVSQSPRYKVAKRGQDVALRCDPISGHVSLFWYQQALGQGPEFLTYFQNEAQLDKSGLPSDRFFAERPEGSVSTLKIQRTQQEDSAVYLCASSLARDRWQPQHFGDGTRLSIL.

This clonotype was detected many times. V gene TRBV7-2 combines with J gene TRBJ2-1; possibly TRBD1 for D (6 bases). The CDR3 has 15 residues. Germline loops: CDR1 SGHTA, CDR2 FQGNSA. Trimming cost V 2 bases and J 9 bases, with 17 bases left between them. The CDR3 sequence is CASSLTSDRRTEQFF. CDR3 bases: TGTGCCAGCAGCTTAACGTCGGACAGACGAACTGAGCAGTTCTTC.

In this sample, this clonotype turned up many times. The genes are TRBV10-3 and TRBJ1-1; D gene ambiguous. With 3 bases removed from V and 10 bases from J, the gap between germline ends came to 12 bases. CDR1 is ENHRY and CDR2 is SYGVKD in the germline V gene. The CDR3 length is 12 residues. The CDR3 loop is CAISDKEKRAFF. The CDR3 DNA follows: TGTGCCATCAGTGATAAAGAGAAGCGAGCTTTCTTT.

V and J are TRBV6-7 and TRBJ2-7, with D unresolved. TRBV6-7 is filed as an ORF, its function uncertain. This CDR3 has 15 amino acids. V dropped 6 bases and J dropped 2 bases, with 17 bases sitting between them. CDR3 coding DNA: TGTGCCAGCAGCTTACTCTTCCCCTGGGCCTACGAGCAGTACTTC. This encodes CASSLLFPWAYEQYF.

This clonotype was detected a few times. The rearrangement uses TRBV6-2 or TRBV6-3 and TRBJ1-5; D is undetermined. The V gene lost 2 bases and the J gene lost 11 bases, with 13 bases spanning the gap. The germline V gene has CDR1 MNHEY and CDR2 SVGEGT. This CDR3 spans 13 amino acids. The CDR3 DNA reads TGTGCCAGCAGTTACGACACGGAAAAGGCCCAGCATTTT. It is translated as CASSYDTEKAQHF.

The chain couples TRBV12-3 or TRBV12-4 to TRBJ1-4; D is undetermined. This CDR3 has 14 residues. Trimming pared 6 bases from V and 7 bases from J, leaving 15 bases between. The CDR3 loop reads CASSKPPLGEKLFF. Written as DNA, the CDR3 is TGTGCCAGCAGCAAGCCACCCCTTGGTGAAAAACTGTTTTTT.

The rearrangement uses TRBV6-1 and TRBJ2-1; either TRBD1 or TRBD2 may supply D (6 bases each). Between the trimmed V and J ends, which lost 5 bases and 8 bases, there was a span of 19 bases. The CDR3 runs 15 residues. CDR1 is MNHNS, CDR2 SASEGT, per germline. The CDR3 reads CASSYNSGDNDEQFF. CDR3 coding DNA: TGTGCCAGCAGTTATAATTCGGGGGACAATGATGAGCAGTTCTTC.

This clonotype turned up a few times. The chain's CDR3 is CASLATGITDTQYF. CDR3 nucleotide sequence: TGTGCCAGCTTGGCAACAGGAATCACAGATACGCAGTATTTT. The genes are TRBV19 and TRBJ2-3; D perhaps matches TRBD1 (5 bases). V gave up 9 bases and J gave up 2 bases, with 15 bases separating them. Germline CDR1 is LNHDA and CDR2 is SQIVND (reference sequence). CDR3 length: 14 amino acids.

This clonotype was seen only a few times. The rearrangement links TRBV7-2 to TRBJ2-3; D is uncertain. Trimming left V 5 bases short and J 5 bases short, with 8 bases between. CDR3 length: 12 amino acids. Germline assignment: CDR1 SGHTA and CDR2 FQGNSA. CDR3 region: CASSPVVDTQYF. As DNA, the CDR3 is TGTGCCAGCAGCCCCGTGGTAGATACGCAGTATTTT. Full variable domain (rest looked up from reference TRBV7-2 and TRBJ2-3): GAGVSQSPSNKVTEKGKDVELRCDPISGHTALYWYRQSLGQGLEFLIYFQGNSAPDKSGLPSDRFSAERTGGSVSTLTIQRTQQEDSAVYLCASSPVVDTQYFGPGTRLTVL.

The J gene is TRBJ1-1, the V gene TRBV15; perhaps TRBD1 as D (6 bases). CDR1 and CDR2 from the germline V gene are LNHNV and YYDKDF (reference sequence). V gave up 0 bases and J gave up 0 bases, with 11 bases separating them. The CDR3 loop spans 16 amino acids. The CDR3 sequence: CATSRDPGGLNTEAFF. In DNA, the CDR3 is TGTGCCACCAGCAGAGACCCGGGGGGCCTGAACACTGAAGCTTTCTTT.

The CDR3 DNA reads as TGTGCCAGCAGTGAAGCCGGGACAGAAAACACTGAAGCTTTCTTT. Translating it yields CASSEAGTENTEAFF. This chain joins TRBV6-1 and TRBJ1-1; TRBD1 aligns across 7 bases. V lost 0 bases and J lost 2; bases outside the gene matches: 3. The CDR3 consists of 15 residues. Germline V gene lookup returns CDR1 MNHNS and CDR2 SASEGT.

This chain links TRBV7-2 with TRBJ2-4; a possible D gene is TRBD2 (6 bases). The CDR3 is 15 amino acids. V lost 5 bases to trimming and J lost 1 base, with 12 bases between them. CDR1 is SGHTA and CDR2 is FQGNSA in the germline V gene. The CDR3 here is CASSPGGFAKNIQYF. The DNA for the CDR3 is TGTGCCAGCAGCCCCGGGGGTTTCGCCAAAAACATTCAGTACTTC.

The J gene is TRBJ2-6, the V gene TRBV19; perhaps TRBD1 as D (5 bases). The CDR3 is made up of 16 amino acids. In germline, CDR1 is LNHDA, CDR2 SQIVND (reference sequence). Trimming took off 8 bases at V and 0 bases at J, with 14 bases between the two ends. The CDR3 sequence: CASSRAGNSGANVLTF. CDR3 DNA: TGTGCCAGTTCCCGGGCAGGGAACTCTGGGGCCAACGTCCTGACTTTC.

This clonotype has more than one count but fewer than ten. V usage is TRBV11-2 and J usage is TRBJ1-4, with 8 bases identical to TRBD1. CDR3 length equals 16 residues. V trimming: 5 bases; J trimming: 4 bases; junction bases outside the gene matches: 9. Germline-derived CDR1 and CDR2 are SGHAT and FQNNGV. The CDR3 is CASSTRTGTNNEKLFF. CDR3 DNA: TGTGCCAGCAGCACCCGGACAGGGACCAATAATGAAAAACTGTTTTTT.

This clonotype was found a few times. The V call is TRBV19, the J call TRBJ1-1; 8 bases match TRBD1. The CDR3 consists of 13 residues. J was trimmed by 7 bases and V by 5 bases; bases with no gene match: 6. Germline V gene sequence: CDR1 LNHDA, CDR2 SQIVND (reference sequence). For the CDR3, the DNA is TGTGCCAGTAGTTATCGACAGGGGAATGAAGCTTTCTTT. It codes for CASSYRQGNEAFF.

This clonotype turned up a few times. This sequence joins TRBV24-1 and TRBJ1-4; D is ambiguous. Trimming cost V 2 bases and J 2 bases, with 2 bases left between them. Germline V gives CDR1 KGHDR, CDR2 SFDVKD. This CDR3 has 13 amino acids. The CDR3 DNA is TGTGCCACCAGTGATTGGACTAATGAAAAACTGTTTTTT. As protein: CATSDWTNEKLFF.

The chain couples TRBV11-2 to TRBJ2-7; no definite D call. The V gene lost 0 bases and the J gene lost 2 bases, with 11 bases spanning the gap. CDR1 is SGHAT, CDR2 FQNNGV, per germline. The CDR3 contains 15 residues. The CDR3 is CASSLDFWAAYEQYF. CDR3 sequence (DNA): TGTGCCAGCAGCTTAGATTTTTGGGCAGCCTACGAGCAGTACTTC.